The rows below give T cell receptor beta chains drawn from one sample of a study of pediatric ulcerative colitis. Here immunoSEQ multiplex PCR was the method, and the copy in TCRdb shows in-frame clones only, minus some. Among roughly 38,000 clones listed, less than 90% were seen once. Sequencing input: blood. These receptors all come from a girl aged 10-17 years with moderate ulcerative colitis. CDR3s include the opening cysteine and the closing phenylalanine or tryptophan. Each record gives: J gene, clone size, D gene, V gene, CDR3 DNA, CDR3 protein. A D gene is named only where the DNA matches it firmly. Part of the rows lack a size; the others show once, few, many or a class for expanded clones.

TRBJ2-1 | once | . | TRBV5-1 | TGCGCCAGCAGCTCCGACCCAAAAAGTTACAATGAGCAGTTCTTC | CASSSDPKSYNEQFF
TRBJ1-1 | . | . | TRBV14 | TGTGCCAGCAGCCTAGGACTGGTTGCTTTCTTT | CASSLGLVAFF
TRBJ2-3 | . | . | TRBV4-1 | TGCGCCAGCAGTAGTGGAGAGGTTGTCACAGATACGCAGTATTTT | CASSSGEVVTDTQYF
TRBJ1-1 | . | TRBD1 | TRBV2 | TGTGCCAGCAGTCCCCCCGGAGGCAGGGGGCTTAATGAAGCTTTCTTT | CASSPPGGRGLNEAFF
TRBJ1-2 | few | TRBD1 | TRBV5-5 | TGTGCCAGCAGCCAGACAGGGCTTACACCTAACTATGGCTACACCTTC | CASSQTGLTPNYGYTF
TRBJ1-2 | . | . | TRBV5-6 | TGTGCCAGCAGCTTCGAGACACTCTATGGCTACACCTTC | CASSFETLYGYTF
TRBJ2-3 | . | . | TRBV11-3 | TGTGCCAGCAGCCTTAGGTACACAGATACGCAGTATTTT | CASSLRYTDTQYF
TRBJ1-1 | few | . | TRBV5-4 | TGTGCCTGCAGGGAGAACACTGAAGCTTTCTTT | CACRENTEAFF
TRBJ2-7 | . | . | TRBV7-8 | TGTGCCAGCAGCTTAGTGCCCTACGAGCAGTACTTC | CASSLVPYEQYF
TRBJ1-6 | few | TRBD1 | TRBV19 | TGTGCCAGTAGTGGATCAACAGGGGGGTCTTCACCCCTCCACTTT | CASSGSTGGSSPLHF
TRBJ2-2 | . | . | TRBV18 | TGTGCCAGCTCACCCGGAGCGGCGAACACCGGGGAGCTGTTTTTT | CASSPGAANTGELFF
TRBJ1-1 | . | . | TRBV7-9 | TGTGCCAGCAGCTTGAGGGGAGGAGGGCCTGAAGCTTTCTTT | CASSLRGGGPEAFF
TRBJ2-1 | . | . | TRBV18 | TGTGCCTCCTCCGGGACTCACAATGAGCAGTTCTTC | CASSGTHNEQFF
TRBJ2-1 | . | . | TRBV5-6 | TGTGCCAGCAGCTGGGGGGACTACAATGAGCAGTTCTTC | CASSWGDYNEQFF
TRBJ2-3 | . | . | TRBV7-9 | TGTGCCAGCAGCCTGAAAACAGATACGCAGTATTTT | CASSLKTDTQYF
TRBJ2-2 | . | . | TRBV11-3 | TGTGCCAGCAGCTTACAGGGAACGCGCACCGGGGAGCTGTTTTTT | CASSLQGTRTGELFF
TRBJ2-1 | . | TRBD2 | TRBV2 | TGTGCCAGCACCTCGAGGACTAGCGGGAGGAGCGGGCCCAGTGAGCAGTTCTTC | CASTSRTSGRSGPSEQFF
TRBJ2-1 | . | TRBD2 | TRBV10-3 | TGTGCCATCAGTGAGTCGAGGTCGGGAGGGGAGTTCTTC | CAISESRSGGEFF
TRBJ2-7 | . | TRBD2 | TRBV5-4 | TGTGCCAGCAGCTATCCGGGACTAGCGGGAGCCGAGCAGTACTTC | CASSYPGLAGAEQYF
TRBJ2-1 | . | . | TRBV2 | TGTGCCAGCACTGTCCAAGGGTCCTACAATGAGCAGTTCTTC | CASTVQGSYNEQFF
TRBJ1-4 | . | . | TRBV30 | TGTGCCTGGATATCGCAGGGGCAACTGTTTTTT | CAWISQGQLFF
TRBJ2-5 | . | . | TRBV7-9 | TGTGCCAGCAGCTTAGGAGGGACATTGTACCAAGAGACCCAGTACTTC | CASSLGGTLYQETQYF
TRBJ1-2 | few | TRBD1 | TRBV7-2 | TGTGCCAGCCTCCGACAGGGGATAATCTATGGCTACACCTTC | CASLRQGIIYGYTF
TRBJ2-1 | once | . | TRBV7-2 | TGTGCCAGCAGCTTAGATTTCGGGGGTAATGAGCAGTTCTTC | CASSLDFGGNEQFF
TRBJ2-3 | . | TRBD2 | TRBV7-9 | TGTGCCAGCAGCCCTAGTGCGGGAGCTGCAGATACGCAGTATTTT | CASSPSAGAADTQYF
TRBJ1-2 | few | . | TRBV19 | TGTGCCAGTAGTAATTTTAACACCGACTATGGCTACACCTTC | CASSNFNTDYGYTF
TRBJ1-2 | few | . | TRBV6-5 | TGTGCCAGTTTTGGAGGGGGACATGGCTACACCTTC | CASFGGGHGYTF
TRBJ1-2 | . | . | TRBV6-6 | TGTGCCAGCAGTTACTACCGGAATAACTATGGCTACACCTTC | CASSYYRNNYGYTF
TRBJ2-1 | . | . | TRBV11-3 | TGTGCCAGCAGTCCCTCAGGGACCTACAATGAGCAGTTCTTC | CASSPSGTYNEQFF
TRBJ2-3 | . | . | TRBV5-1 | TGCGCCAGCAGCGGTGACAGTCCTAGCACAGATACGCAGTATTTT | CASSGDSPSTDTQYF
TRBJ2-7 | . | TRBD1 | TRBV28 | TGTGCCAGCAGCGCCCCAACAGGGGGTTACGAGCAGTACTTC | CASSAPTGGYEQYF
TRBJ2-7 | . | TRBD2 | TRBV13 | TGTGCCAGCAGCTCCGCTCCGGGACTAGCGGGAGGGCCCTACGAGCAGTACTTC | CASSSAPGLAGGPYEQYF
TRBJ2-7 | medium-sized | TRBD2 | TRBV7-9 | TGTGCCAGCAGCTTAGTAACTAGCGGTGACTACGAGCAGTACTTC | CASSLVTSGDYEQYF
TRBJ2-3 | . | . | TRBV5-1 | TGCGCCAGCAGCTTGGGCGACAGGATCTACACAGATACGCAGTATTTT | CASSLGDRIYTDTQYF
TRBJ2-3 | . | . | TRBV4-1 | TGCGCCAGCAGCCTGACTAGGGATCCCTACACAGATACGCAGTATTTT | CASSLTRDPYTDTQYF
TRBJ2-5 | . | . | TRBV2 | TGTGCCAGCAGTGTCGGCGAGGGCTTTGAGACCCAGTACTTC | CASSVGEGFETQYF
TRBJ2-7 | . | TRBD2 | TRBV4-1 | TGCGCCAGCAGCCAAGCCCCCGGGCGGGGGGTCGACGAGCAGTACTTC | CASSQAPGRGVDEQYF